The 27 T cell receptor beta chains presented below share a single source sample, sequenced in a study of graft-versus-host responses after intestinal transplantation. TCRdb's table, derived via immunoSEQ multiplex PCR, lists solely in-frame clones and lacks some. The repertoire holds 84,000 or so clones, with 85% to 95% as singletons. These receptors have no identified antigens. The source material was unstimulated CD8+ T cells sorted from spleen or lymph node cells, sampled before transplant. The receptor set was obtained from a human donor who was the organ donor for an intestinal transplant.

V gene TRBV29-1 combines with J gene TRBJ2-3, with a weak D call TRBD2 (6 bases). Germline V lookup: CDR1 SQVTM, CDR2 ANQGSEA. The V gene lost 3 bases and the J gene lost 6 bases, with 16 bases spanning the gap. The CDR3 consists of 14 residues. CDR3 nucleotide sequence: TGCAGCGTTGAGGGGACTTTCTATTCGGATACGCAGTATTTT. Its translation is CSVEGTFYSDTQYF.

This chain joins TRBV19 and TRBJ2-7; 9 nucleotides match TRBD2. The CDR3 spans 15 residues. V dropped 3 bases and J dropped 2; count of bases not matched to a gene: 5. The germline V gene encodes CDR1 LNHDA and CDR2 SQIVND (reference sequence). The CDR3 bases are TGTGCCAGTAGTATTCTAGCGGGATCGACCTACGAGCAGTACTTC. Residues: CASSILAGSTYEQYF.

The chain joins TRBV7-2 to TRBJ2-7; 11 nucleotides line up with TRBD2. Germline CDR1 is SGHTA and CDR2 is FQGNSA. V trimming: 5 bases; J trimming: 0 bases; junction bases outside the gene matches: 9. The CDR3 is 17 amino acids. CDR3 DNA: TGTGCCAGCAGCGTTACTAGCGGGAGTGAAATCTCCTACGAGCAGTACTTC. Protein: CASSVTSGSEISYEQYF. Supplemented by reference TRBV7-2 and TRBJ2-7, the full variable domain reads GAGVSQSPSNKVTEKGKDVELRCDPISGHTALYWYRQSLGQGLEFLIYFQGNSAPDKSGLPSDRFSAERTGGSVSTLTIQRTQQEDSAVYLCASSVTSGSEISYEQYFGPGTRLTVT.

The chain is built from TRBV10-3 and TRBJ1-2; 8 bases fit TRBD1. This CDR3 spans 15 amino acids. Looked up from germline, CDR1 is ENHRY and CDR2 is SYGVKD. The V gene end was trimmed by 2 bases and the J gene end by 3 bases; junction bases not matched to a gene: 5. CDR3 residues: CAISERRTGHYGYTF. The CDR3 bases are TGTGCCATCAGTGAGAGGAGGACAGGGCACTATGGCTACACCTTC.

The chain couples TRBV30 to TRBJ1-1, with D possibly matching TRBD1 (5 bases). The CDR3 sequence is 12 residues long. Trimming shortened V by 5 bases and J by 6 bases, and 13 bases separated the two germline ends. Germline V gene lookup returns CDR1 GTSNPN and CDR2 SVGIG (reference sequence). CDR3 in DNA: TGTGCCTGGGGGGGGATTCAGGCTGAAGCTTTCTTT. Residues: CAWGGIQAEAFF. Supplemented by reference TRBV30 and TRBJ1-1, the full variable domain reads SQTIHQWPATLVQPVGSPLSLECTVEGTSNPNLYWYRQAAGRGLQLLFYSVGIGQISSEVPQNLSASRPQDRQFILSSKKLLLSDSGFYLCAWGGIQAEAFFGQGTRLTVV.

The chain links TRBV20-1 to TRBJ1-2; tentative D call: TRBD1 (6 bases). This CDR3 contains 11 residues. Germline assignment: CDR1 DFQATT and CDR2 SNEGSKA (reference sequence). With 6 bases removed from V and 5 bases from J, the gap between germline ends came to 10 bases. CDR3 amino acids: CSARQVYGYTF. As DNA, the CDR3 is TGCAGTGCCAGACAGGTTTATGGCTACACCTTC.

The chain carries TRBV10-3 and TRBJ2-7; 8 bases are shared with TRBD1. The germline V gene encodes CDR1 ENHRY and CDR2 SYGVKD. The CDR3 spans 19 residues. V gave up 0 bases and J gave up 6 bases; unmatched junction bases: 19. Here the CDR3 DNA reads TGTGCCATCAGTGAGTCGACCGGGACAGGCTTGGGTTGGCAAATCGAGCAGTACTTC. Translated: CAISESTGTGLGWQIEQYF.

The gene calls are TRBV15 and TRBJ2-3; no reliable D call. The V gene's germline CDR1 is LNHNV and CDR2 YYDKDF (reference sequence). Between the trimmed V and J ends, which lost 0 bases and 6 bases, there was a span of 4 bases. The CDR3 runs 12 residues. CDR3 in DNA: TGTGCCACCAGCAGAGAGGGCGATACGCAGTATTTT. Residues: CATSREGDTQYF.

The rearrangement uses TRBV11-2 and TRBJ2-7; 8 bases are shared with TRBD1. The junction had 8 bases not matched to a gene; V was cut back by 1 base and J by 3 bases. CDR1 SGHAT and CDR2 FQNNGV come from the germline V gene. The CDR3 spans 16 residues. The CDR3 region has the DNA TGTGCCAGCAGCTTAGGAACAGGGGGGTCCTACTACGAGCAGTACTTC. Translation gives CASSLGTGGSYYEQYF. Full variable domain (outside the CDR3, taken from reference TRBV11-2 and TRBJ2-7): EAGVAQSPRYKIIEKRQSVAFWCNPISGHATLYWYQQILGQGPKLLIQFQNNGVVDDSQLPKDRFSAERLKGVDSTLKIQPAKLEDSAVYLCASSLGTGGSYYEQYFGPGTRLTVT.

The V call is TRBV5-5, the J call TRBJ2-7; 13 nucleotides align to TRBD2. CDR1 and CDR2 (germline): SGHKS, YYEKEE (reference sequence). Trimming cost V 2 bases and J 5 bases; bases outside gene matches: 13. The CDR3 runs 18 residues. The CDR3 DNA is TGTGCCAGCAGCTTTGGCCCGTTCGGACTAGCGGGAGTGGACGAGCAGTACTTC. Translated, it gives CASSFGPFGLAGVDEQYF.

This clone turned up a few times. The chain is built from TRBV5-6 and TRBJ1-2; tentatively, D is TRBD1 (5 bases). Germline assignment: CDR1 SGHDT and CDR2 YYEEEE. V was clipped by 7 bases and J by 3 bases, with 16 bases between them. This CDR3 contains 14 residues. CDR3 sequence reads: CASDVGQIHYGYTF. Written as DNA, the CDR3 is TGTGCCAGCGATGTCGGACAAATACACTATGGCTACACCTTC.

This chain joins TRBV4-3 and TRBJ2-7; D ambiguous. Germline-derived CDR1 and CDR2 are LGHNA and YSLEER. This CDR3 has 14 amino acids. V lost 0 bases and J 4 bases, leaving 10 bases between the germline ends. The CDR3 DNA follows: TGCGCCAGCAGCCAAGAGCGCGGTCTTTACGAGCAGTACTTC. Its protein is CASSQERGLYEQYF.

The table lists this clone with a count of one. Here the CDR3 DNA reads TGTGCCATCAGTGAGTCCGTTCACTCCTTTCCGGGCGAGCAGTACTTC. Its protein is CAISESVHSFPGEQYF. This chain joins TRBV10-3 and TRBJ2-7; D uncertain. The CDR3 spans 16 residues. V was trimmed by 0 bases and J by 6 bases, leaving 18 bases between them. CDR1 is ENHRY, CDR2 SYGVKD, per germline.

The table lists this clone with a count of one. The V gene is TRBV27, the J gene TRBJ2-7; D not certain. CDR3 length equals 13 residues. Germline CDR1 reads MNHEY; CDR2 reads SMNVEV (reference sequence). The ends were cut back, 0 bases at V and 4 bases at J, with 7 bases in the middle. The CDR3 DNA sequence: TGTGCCAGCAGTTTATCGGCTGAATACGAGCAGTACTTC. It specifies CASSLSAEYEQYF.

This chain connects TRBV5-5 to TRBJ2-7, with TRBD2 identical over 10 bases. The length of the CDR3 is 15 residues. V was pared by 2 bases and J by 6 bases, with 8 bases of the junction left unmatched. Germline values: CDR1 SGHKS, CDR2 YYEKEE (reference sequence). The CDR3: CASSLGTSVLPEQYF. CDR3 sequence (DNA): TGTGCCAGCAGCTTAGGGACTAGCGTTCTCCCCGAGCAGTACTTC.

The V and J genes are TRBV6-1 and TRBJ2-1; the D is unclear. Trimming took off 1 base at V and 5 bases at J, with 12 bases between the two ends. CDR3 size: 15 residues. Germline V CDR1 and CDR2: MNHNS, SASEGT. The CDR3 DNA reads TGTGCCAGCAGTGAAGGTATACCCCCTAACAATGAGCAGTTCTTC. As protein: CASSEGIPPNNEQFF.

The CDR3 loop is CASGGFLNYGYTF. CDR3 DNA: TGTGCAAGTGGGGGGTTTCTTAACTATGGCTACACCTTC. V and J are TRBV11-2 and TRBJ1-2, with D perhaps TRBD1 (5 bases). Germline loops: CDR1 SGHAT, CDR2 FQNNGV. This CDR3 region has 13 residues.

The chain links TRBV4-1 to TRBJ2-7; a weak D match, TRBD1 (6 bases). Trimming shortened V by 4 bases and J by 7 bases, and 14 bases separated the two germline ends. Germline V gene lookup returns CDR1 MGHRA and CDR2 YSYEKL. The CDR3 has 13 amino acids. The CDR3 DNA sequence: TGCGCCAGCAGCCCGGGGACAATCGGAGAGCAGTACTTC. Translation gives CASSPGTIGEQYF.

This chain connects TRBV4-1 to TRBJ2-7; D gene uncertain. The CDR3 loop spans 14 amino acids. Germline CDR1 is MGHRA and CDR2 is YSYEKL. Trimming cost V 1 base and J 0 bases, with 7 bases left between them. The CDR3: CASSQGPVSYEQYF. DNA for the CDR3: TGCGCCAGCAGCCAAGGGCCCGTCTCCTACGAGCAGTACTTC.

This sequence joins TRBV15 and TRBJ2-5; D possibly corresponds to TRBD2 (7 bases). This CDR3 spans 17 amino acids. Per the germline V gene, CDR1 is LNHNV and CDR2 is YYDKDF (reference sequence). The V end was cut by 5 bases, the J end by 5 bases, with 24 bases between. The CDR3 region has the DNA TGTGCCACCAGCGTCAGAGCGGGACACCTTAAGCGGGAGACCCAGTACTTC. Protein sequence: CATSVRAGHLKRETQYF.

The chain combines TRBV19 with TRBJ2-1; 10 bases are shared with TRBD1. The trim removed 1 base at V and 6 bases at J, leaving 3 bases unmatched. Germline assignment: CDR1 LNHDA and CDR2 SQIVND (reference sequence). The CDR3 sequence is 15 residues long. CDR3 sequence reads: CASSIGQGARNEQFF. CDR3 DNA sequence: TGTGCCAGTAGTATAGGACAGGGGGCGCGCAATGAGCAGTTCTTC. Filled out from reference TRBV19 and TRBJ2-1, the complete variable domain reads DGGITQSPKYLFRKEGQNVTLSCEQNLNHDAMYWYRQDPGQGLRLIYYSQIVNDFQKGDIAEGYSVSREKKESFPLTVTSAQKNPTAFYLCASSIGQGARNEQFFGPGTRLTVL.

J is TRBJ2-7 and V is TRBV4-1; 7 bases map to TRBD2. Losses at the gene ends were 4 bases for V and 2 bases for J; bases not matched to a gene: 8. CDR1 and CDR2 (germline): MGHRA, YSYEKL. The CDR3 is made up of 15 amino acids. The CDR3 is CASSPPDGGTYEQYF. The DNA for the CDR3 is TGCGCCAGCAGCCCCCCAGACGGGGGGACCTACGAGCAGTACTTC.

V usage is TRBV2 and J usage is TRBJ2-7, with 7 nucleotides matching TRBD1. The CDR3 has 13 amino acids. Germline-derived CDR1 and CDR2 are SNHLY and FYNNEI. V lost 11 bases and J lost 3; bases outside the gene matches: 10. The CDR3 DNA reads TGTGCCGGGGGACAGTCCTCAAGCTACGAGCAGTACTTC. This encodes CAGGQSSSYEQYF.

The chain recombines TRBV4-2 with TRBJ2-3, with TRBD2 identical over 10 bases. This CDR3 is 19 amino acids long. Germline V CDR1 and CDR2: LGHNA, YNFKEQ. J was trimmed by 6 bases and V by 0 bases; bases with no gene match: 15. CDR3 in amino acids: CASSQDYYGVAGGVDTQYF. The DNA for the CDR3 is TGTGCCAGCAGCCAAGATTATTACGGGGTAGCGGGAGGAGTTGATACGCAGTATTTT.

In this sample, this clone turned up a few times. V gene TRBV27 combines with J gene TRBJ1-6; no clear D gene. V dropped 3 bases and J dropped 7 bases, with 4 bases sitting between them. There are 12 residues in the CDR3. CDR1 MNHEY and CDR2 SMNVEV come from the germline V gene (reference sequence). The CDR3: CASSFLNSPLHF. The CDR3, as DNA: TGTGCCAGCAGTTTTCTCAATTCACCCCTCCACTTT.

The genes are TRBV15 and TRBJ2-1, with D maybe TRBD2 (6 bases). V lost 5 bases, J lost 12 bases, and 23 bases lay in between. The CDR3 contains 15 residues. From germline, CDR1 is LNHNV and CDR2 YYDKDF (reference sequence). CDR3: CATSPIQLREVWQFF. CDR3 DNA sequence: TGTGCCACCAGCCCCATTCAGCTTAGGGAGGTGTGGCAGTTCTTC.

This chain links TRBV19 with TRBJ2-4; D gene uncertain. V was clipped by 5 bases and J by 1 base, with 6 bases between them. The length of the CDR3 is 13 residues. Germline CDR1 reads LNHDA; CDR2 reads SQIVND (reference sequence). The CDR3 DNA follows: TGTGCCAGTAGTCCCGCGGCCAAAAACATTCAGTACTTC. It translates to CASSPAAKNIQYF.